The clone carrying this T cell receptor beta chain was recorded at least ten times. Its antigen is undetermined. The sample belongs to a study of response to subunit inactivated influenza vaccine. The study's findings and limits: Authors suggested that a seasonal influenza vaccination recruits few new T cells each time.

TCRdb independently ran MiXCR on the RT-PCR reads; one entry per CDR3 protein. The table has fewer than 550,000 distinct CDR3 sequences, 25% seen once. This CDR3 is 17 amino acids long. Germline V gene data show CDR1 as SNHLY and CDR2 as FYNNEI. Losses at the gene ends were 6 bases for V and 0 bases for J; bases not matched to a gene: 6. V and J are TRBV2 and TRBJ2-1; 12 bases fit TRBD2. The input for sequencing was CD4+ T cells sorted from PBMCs, taken roughly 5 days after vaccination. The sequence came from a man between 50 and 59 years old who received an inactivated influenza vaccine. This chain's CDR3 is CASRIGLAGISYNEQFF. CDR3 in DNA: TGTGCCAGCAGAATAGGACTAGCGGGAATCTCCTACAATGAGCAGTTCTTC.